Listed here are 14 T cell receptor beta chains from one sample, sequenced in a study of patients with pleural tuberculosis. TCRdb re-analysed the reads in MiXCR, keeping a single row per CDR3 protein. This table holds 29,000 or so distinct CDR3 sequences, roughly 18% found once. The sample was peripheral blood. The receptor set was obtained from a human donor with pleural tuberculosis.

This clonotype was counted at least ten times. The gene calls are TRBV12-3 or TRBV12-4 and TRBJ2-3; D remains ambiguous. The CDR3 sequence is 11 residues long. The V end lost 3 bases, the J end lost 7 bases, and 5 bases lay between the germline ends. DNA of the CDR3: TGTGCCAGCAGTTTGAGTCATACGCAGTATTTT. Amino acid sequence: CASSLSHTQYF.

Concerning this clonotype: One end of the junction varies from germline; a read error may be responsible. The CDR3 region has the DNA TGTGCCAGCAGTGGGCAGGGGGGGAGAAACTATGGCTGCACCTTC. As protein: CASSGQGGRNYGCTF. The V call is TRBV25-1, the J call TRBJ1-2; TRBD1 matches 7 bases. The CDR3 has 15 residues. The V gene's germline CDR1 is MGHDK and CDR2 SYGVNS.

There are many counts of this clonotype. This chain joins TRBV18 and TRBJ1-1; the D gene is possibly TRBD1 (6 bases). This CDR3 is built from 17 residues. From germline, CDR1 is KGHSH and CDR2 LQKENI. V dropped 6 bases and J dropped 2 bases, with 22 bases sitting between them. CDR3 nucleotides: TGTGCCAGCTCCCTTAGACAGGCGTCGTTTTATAACACTGAAGCTTTCTTT. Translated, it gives CASSLRQASFYNTEAFF. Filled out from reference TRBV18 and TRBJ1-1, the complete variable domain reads NAGVMQNPRHLVRRRGQEARLRCSPMKGHSHVYWYRQLPEEGLKFMVYLQKENIIDESGMPKERFSAEFPKEGPSILRIQQVVRGDSAAYFCASSLRQASFYNTEAFFGQGTRLTVV.

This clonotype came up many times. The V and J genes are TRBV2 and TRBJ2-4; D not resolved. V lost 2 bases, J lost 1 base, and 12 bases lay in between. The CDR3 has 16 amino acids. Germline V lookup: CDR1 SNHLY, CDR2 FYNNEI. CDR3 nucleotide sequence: TGTGCCAGCAGTGAAACCCTAAGAAGGGCCAAAAACATTCAGTACTTC. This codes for CASSETLRRAKNIQYF. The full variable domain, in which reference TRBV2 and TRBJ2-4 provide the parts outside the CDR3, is EPEVTQTPSHQVTQMGQEVILRCVPISNHLYFYWYRQILGQKVEFLVSFYNNEISEKSEIFDDQFSVERPDGSNFTLKIRSTKLEDSAMYFCASSETLRRAKNIQYFGAGTRLSVL.

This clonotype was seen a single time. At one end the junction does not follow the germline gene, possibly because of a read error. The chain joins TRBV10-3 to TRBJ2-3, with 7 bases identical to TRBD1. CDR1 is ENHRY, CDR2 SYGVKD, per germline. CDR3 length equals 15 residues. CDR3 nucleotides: TGCGCCATCCGCAGCGACAGGGAAGGCACAGATACGCAGTATTTT. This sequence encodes CAIRSDREGTDTQYF.

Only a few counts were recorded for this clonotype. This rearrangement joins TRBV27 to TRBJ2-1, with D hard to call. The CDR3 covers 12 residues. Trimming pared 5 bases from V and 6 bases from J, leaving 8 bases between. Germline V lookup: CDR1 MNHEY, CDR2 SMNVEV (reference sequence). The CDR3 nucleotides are TGTGCCAGCAGTACCGGAAGCAATGAGCAGTTCTTC. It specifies CASSTGSNEQFF.

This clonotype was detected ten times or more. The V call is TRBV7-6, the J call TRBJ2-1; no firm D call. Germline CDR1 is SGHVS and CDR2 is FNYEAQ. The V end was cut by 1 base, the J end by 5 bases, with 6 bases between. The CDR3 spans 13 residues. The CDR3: CASSLGLNNEQFF. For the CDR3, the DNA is TGTGCCAGCAGCTTAGGACTGAACAATGAGCAGTTCTTC. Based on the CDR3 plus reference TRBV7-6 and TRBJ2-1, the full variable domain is GAGVSQSPRYKVTKRGQDVALRCDPISGHVSLYWYRQALGQGPEFLTYFNYEAQQDKSGLPNDRFSAERPEGSISTLTIQRTEQRDSAMYRCASSLGLNNEQFFGPGTRLTVL.

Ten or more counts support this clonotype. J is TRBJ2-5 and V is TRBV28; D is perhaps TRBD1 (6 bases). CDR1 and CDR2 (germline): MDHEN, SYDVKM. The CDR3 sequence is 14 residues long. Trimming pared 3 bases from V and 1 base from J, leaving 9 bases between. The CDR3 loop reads CASSLRGGQETQYF. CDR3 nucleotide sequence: TGTGCCAGCAGTTTGAGAGGGGGCCAAGAGACCCAGTACTTC.

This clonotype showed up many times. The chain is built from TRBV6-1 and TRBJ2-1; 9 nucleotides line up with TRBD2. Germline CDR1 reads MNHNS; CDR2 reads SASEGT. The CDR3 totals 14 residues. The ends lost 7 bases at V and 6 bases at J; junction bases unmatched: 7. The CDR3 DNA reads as TGTGCCAGCATGGGCGGGGGGGCAGGCAATGAGCAGTTCTTC. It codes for CASMGGGAGNEQFF.

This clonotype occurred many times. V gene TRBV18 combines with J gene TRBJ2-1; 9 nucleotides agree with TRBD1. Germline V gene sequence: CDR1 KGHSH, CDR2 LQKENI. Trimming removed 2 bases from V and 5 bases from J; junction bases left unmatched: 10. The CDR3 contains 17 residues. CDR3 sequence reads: CASSPSFWDRENNEQFF. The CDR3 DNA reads TGTGCCAGCTCACCAAGCTTCTGGGACAGGGAAAACAATGAGCAGTTCTTC.

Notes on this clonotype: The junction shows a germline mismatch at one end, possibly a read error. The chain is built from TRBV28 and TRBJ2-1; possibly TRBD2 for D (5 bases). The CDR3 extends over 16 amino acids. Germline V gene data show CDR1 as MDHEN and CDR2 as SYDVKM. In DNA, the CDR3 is TGTGCCATCAGTCTCCCGGACTTGCCATTATACAATGAGCAGTTCTTC. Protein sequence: CAISLPDLPLYNEQFF.

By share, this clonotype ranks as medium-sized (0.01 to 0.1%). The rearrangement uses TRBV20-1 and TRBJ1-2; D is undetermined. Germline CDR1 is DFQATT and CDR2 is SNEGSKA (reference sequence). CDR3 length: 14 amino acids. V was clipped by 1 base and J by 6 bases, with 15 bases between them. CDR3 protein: CSARVGPEPNGYTF. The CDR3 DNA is TGCAGTGCTAGAGTGGGCCCGGAGCCGAATGGCTACACCTTC.

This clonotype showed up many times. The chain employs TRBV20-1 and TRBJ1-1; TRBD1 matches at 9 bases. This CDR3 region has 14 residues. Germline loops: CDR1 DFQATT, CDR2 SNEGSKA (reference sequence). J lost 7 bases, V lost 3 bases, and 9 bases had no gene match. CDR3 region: CSARTTGGRSEAFF. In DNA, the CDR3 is TGCAGTGCTAGGACAACAGGGGGCCGGAGTGAAGCTTTCTTT.

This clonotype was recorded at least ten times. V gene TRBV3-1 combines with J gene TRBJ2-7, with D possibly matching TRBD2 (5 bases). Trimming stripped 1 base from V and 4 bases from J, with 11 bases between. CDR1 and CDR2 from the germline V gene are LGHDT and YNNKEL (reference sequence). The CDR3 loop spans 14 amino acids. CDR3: CASSQVFGGYEQYF. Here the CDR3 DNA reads TGTGCCAGCAGCCAAGTTTTCGGAGGTTACGAGCAGTACTTC.